This T cell receptor beta chain was recovered during a study of circulating and synovial CD4+ cells in juvenile arthritis. Study results and caveats: T cell genome counts differed by at least an order of magnitude between CPL and CD4 samples. Diversity here was lower than in bulk blood CD4 cells.

Clones were read by immunoSEQ multiplex PCR, and TCRdb kept only the in-frame ones, dropping some. This sample has around 15,000 clones, with roughly 89% found just once. Donors were patients with active juvenile idiopathic arthritis. About this clone: What it binds is unknown.

CDR1 is SGHRS and CDR2 is YFSETQ in the germline V gene. V lost 3 bases, J lost 1 base, and 8 bases stayed unmatched. The CDR3 totals 16 residues. This receptor was obtained from a human donor with juvenile idiopathic arthritis. This chain connects TRBV5-1 to TRBJ2-7; 9 bases are a match to TRBD2. The sequenced sample consisted of CD4+ T cells from blood. CDR3 sequence: CASSWIGLASSYEQYF. CDR3 in DNA: TGCGCCAGCAGCTGGATCGGACTAGCGTCATCCTACGAGCAGTACTTC.